This T cell receptor (beta chain) is from a study of cytomegalovirus exposure and HLA in healthy donors. The germline CDR1 and CDR2 sequences are GTSNPN and SVGIG (reference sequence). The CDR3 consists of 13 residues. Trimming took 2 bases from V and 5 from J; bases not matched to a gene: 4. Researchers ran the PCR with 60 Vbeta and 13 Jbeta primers. The protocol was immunoSEQ multiplex PCR, while the TCRdb copy is restricted to in-frame clones and leaves out a portion. The repertoire holds about 130,000 clones, with less than 85% as singletons. The material sequenced was PBMCs. The receptor was derived from a man between 35 and 55 years old in good health and CMV-seronegative. V is TRBV30 and J is TRBJ1-2; 8 bases match TRBD1. The CDR3 bases are TGTGCCTGGAGTCCGGGACAGGATTATGGCTACACCTTC. Its protein is CAWSPGQDYGYTF.